This TCR beta chain was identified during a study of T cells after yellow fever vaccination. Study-wide points: Most clones from primary vaccination were detected again post-booster (roughly 96% CD4, 88% CD8).

5'RACE template switching added a universal primer site and UMIs to TCR cDNA. TCRdb used MiXCR to reprocess the 5' RACE reads, holding one entry per CDR3 protein. The sample lists 280,000 or so distinct CDR3 sequences, around 10% occurring once. CDR1 is SGHVS, CDR2 FQNEAQ, per germline. The CDR3 loop spans 15 amino acids. V dropped 5 bases and J dropped 0 bases, with 11 bases sitting between them. Turning to this clonotype: Its antigen remains unknown.

V gene TRBV7-8 combines with J gene TRBJ1-3; D is ambiguous. The sequences come from CD4+ T cells sorted from PBMCs, collected 5 days after the yellow fever booster vaccination. The clonotype comes from a man aged 18 to 30 who received the YFV17D yellow fever vaccine. CDR3 in amino acids: CASSAGSLSGNTIYF. DNA of the CDR3: TGTGCCAGCAGCGCGGGTTCCCTCTCTGGAAACACCATATATTTT.